A single sample is the source of the 17 T cell receptor beta chains below, sequenced in a study of T cell repertoires in cytomegalovirus infection. The antigens these receptors bind are not known. From the reads, TCRdb called clonotypes with MiXCR, one entry per CDR3 protein. This table has around 310,000 distinct CDR3 sequences, under 35% appearing once. The source was cultured PBMCs, collected from culture after CMV antigen stimulation. All receptors come from a human donor in good health (CMV status not recorded). Some clones in this sample may be carry-over from other donors' samples.

The CDR3 DNA follows: TGTGCCACCACACTGGGTAGCGGGGGGTGGGCGGGCACAGATACGCAGTATTTT. Translation: CATTLGSGGWAGTDTQYF. The chain couples TRBV2 to TRBJ2-3, with 10 nucleotides matching TRBD2. V was clipped by 10 bases and J by 1 base; unmatched bases: 17. CDR3 length: 18 residues. The V gene's germline CDR1 is SNHLY and CDR2 FYNNEI. Combining the CDR3 with reference TRBV2 and TRBJ2-3 gives the whole variable domain EPEVTQTPSHQVTQMGQEVILRCVPISNHLYFYWYRQILGQKVEFLVSFYNNEISEKSEIFDDQFSVERPDGSNFTLKIRSTKLEDSAMYFCATTLGSGGWAGTDTQYFGPGTRLTVL.

This clonotype was counted between two and nine times. The chain links TRBV5-1 to TRBJ1-1, with D perhaps TRBD1 (6 bases). The V and J ends lost 4 bases and 5 bases respectively, with 12 bases between them. Per the germline V gene, CDR1 is SGHRS and CDR2 is YFSETQ. The CDR3 loop spans 13 amino acids. CDR3 DNA sequence: TGCGCCAGCAGCGCAATGGACAGTACTGAAGCTTTCTTT. Residues: CASSAMDSTEAFF.

There are many counts of this clonotype. This rearrangement joins TRBV5-1 to TRBJ2-2; no clear D. From germline, CDR1 is SGHRS and CDR2 YFSETQ. Trimming took 0 bases from V and 0 from J, leaving 3 bases between them. The CDR3 sequence is 14 residues long. The CDR3 bases are TGCGCCAGCAGCTTGGGGGCGAACACCGGGGAGCTGTTTTTT. Its translation is CASSLGANTGELFF.

The chain uses TRBV7-6 and TRBJ1-2; 7 bases fit TRBD1. The length of the CDR3 is 17 residues. The junction had 11 bases not matched to a gene; V was cut back by 1 base and J by 3 bases. In germline, CDR1 is SGHVS, CDR2 FNYEAQ. In nucleotides, the CDR3 is TGTGCCAGCAGCTTAGACCTCTGGCAGGGGGTCGACTATGGCTACACCTTC. Residues: CASSLDLWQGVDYGYTF.

This clonotype was detected once. The rearrangement links TRBV12-3 or TRBV12-4 to TRBJ1-1; 10 nucleotides match TRBD1. V dropped 3 bases and J dropped 3; count of bases not matched to a gene: 4. CDR3 length: 15 residues. The CDR3 coding sequence is TGTGCCAGCAGTTTGCGGACAGGGGGGGACACTGAAGCTTTCTTT. Its protein is CASSLRTGGDTEAFF.

The chain is built from TRBV29-1 and TRBJ2-3; 12 bases agree with TRBD2. Trimming took 6 bases from V and 5 from J; bases not matched to a gene: 6. CDR3 length equals 14 residues. Germline assignment: CDR1 SQVTM and CDR2 ANQGSEA. CDR3 in amino acids: CSVALAGGLDTQYF. The CDR3 DNA reads as TGCAGCGTCGCACTAGCGGGAGGACTAGATACGCAGTATTTT.

The genes are TRBV10-3 and TRBJ1-1; D ambiguous. The V end lost 5 bases, the J end lost 3 bases, and 16 bases lay between the germline ends. Germline CDR1 ENHRY, CDR2 SYGVKD. The CDR3 has 15 residues. The CDR3 coding sequence is TGTGCCATCAGTTTCTCCCCCGTGGAGGACACTGAAGCTTTCTTT. This translates into CAISFSPVEDTEAFF.

The chain has TRBV28 and TRBJ2-3, with TRBD1 identical over 10 bases. The CDR3 is 15 amino acids. The V gene's germline CDR1 is MDHEN and CDR2 SYDVKM. V lost 2 bases to trimming and J lost 10 bases; unmatched junction nucleotides: 9. CDR3 loop: CASSLRTGGMLSQYF. The CDR3 DNA reads TGTGCCAGCAGTTTAAGGACAGGGGGTATGTTGTCGCAGTATTTT.

The chain has TRBV27 and TRBJ1-3; TRBD1 aligns across 9 bases. J was trimmed by 5 bases and V by 4 bases; bases with no gene match: 3. Germline V gene lookup returns CDR1 MNHEY and CDR2 SMNVEV (reference sequence). The length of the CDR3 is 14 residues. This CDR3 is CASSSQGARNTIYF. In DNA, the CDR3 is TGTGCCAGCAGTTCACAGGGGGCTAGAAACACCATATATTTT.

This clonotype was found a few times. This chain uses TRBV7-6 with TRBJ1-4, with 8 bases fitting TRBD1. The CDR3 spans 17 residues. The germline gives CDR1 SGHVS, CDR2 FNYEAQ. V lost 1 base and J lost 7; bases outside the gene matches: 11. DNA for the CDR3: TGTGCCAGCAGCTTAGTCGCAGGGGGCAAGACGAGTGAAAAACTGTTTTTT. It yields the protein CASSLVAGGKTSEKLFF.

This clonotype was seen many times. The V call is TRBV19, the J call TRBJ2-3, with a possible D match to TRBD2 (6 bases). With 3 bases removed from V and 6 bases from J, the gap between germline ends came to 10 bases. CDR1 and CDR2 from the germline V gene are LNHDA and SQIVND (reference sequence). CDR3 length: 13 residues. The CDR3 sequence: CASSMIGTDTQYF. CDR3 DNA sequence: TGTGCCAGTAGTATGATCGGGACTGATACGCAGTATTTT. The full variable domain, rest sourced from reference TRBV19 and TRBJ2-3, is DGGITQSPKYLFRKEGQNVTLSCEQNLNHDAMYWYRQDPGQGLRLIYYSQIVNDFQKGDIAEGYSVSREKKESFPLTVTSAQKNPTAFYLCASSMIGTDTQYFGPGTRLTVL.

This clonotype was observed a handful of times. CDR3 sequence: CASSFWTSGTGELFF. CDR3 coding DNA: TGTGCCAGCAGCTTCTGGACTAGCGGGACCGGGGAGCTGTTTTTT. The chain couples TRBV7-2 to TRBJ2-2, with 11 bases lining up with TRBD2. Trimming took 3 bases from V and 5 from J; bases not matched to a gene: 2. Per germline, CDR1 SGHTA and CDR2 FQGNSA. The CDR3 has 15 residues.

This clonotype has at least ten counts. This chain links TRBV7-2 with TRBJ2-5; a possible D gene is TRBD1 (7 bases). The CDR3 length is 16 residues. Germline loops: CDR1 SGHTA, CDR2 FQGNSA. Deletions cut 1 base from V and 3 bases from J, with 15 bases between. CDR3 protein: CASSLGPGGLEETQYF. CDR3 in DNA: TGTGCCAGCAGCTTAGGGCCAGGGGGGCTGGAAGAGACCCAGTACTTC.

This clonotype was found a few times. V usage is TRBV29-1 and J usage is TRBJ2-7, with D tentatively TRBD1 or TRBD2 (5 bases each). This CDR3 comprises 13 residues. Trimming left V 1 base short and J 6 bases short, with 13 bases between. Germline lookup yields CDR1 SQVTM and CDR2 ANQGSEA. The CDR3 region has the DNA TGCAGCGTTGAAGCAGTCGGGACGCGCGAGCAGTACTTC. Its translation: CSVEAVGTREQYF.

The rearrangement links TRBV7-2 to TRBJ2-5; 7 positions match TRBD1. This CDR3 comprises 15 residues. J was trimmed by 3 bases and V by 4 bases; bases with no gene match: 8. Germline CDR1 reads SGHTA; CDR2 reads FQGNSA. CDR3 DNA: TGTGCCAGCAGCTCCACCGGCCAGGGGGAAGAGACCCAGTACTTC. Encoded protein: CASSSTGQGEETQYF.

The chain employs TRBV9 and TRBJ2-1, with 8 positions matching TRBD1. The germline gives CDR1 SGDLS, CDR2 YYNGEE. Germline trimming cut 9 bases from V and 14 bases from J; bases unmatched to any gene: 16. CDR3 length: 13 residues. CDR3 nucleotides: TGTGCCACCCGGAAAAATGAAACAGGGGGAAAGTTCTTC. Translating gives CATRKNETGGKFF. Complete variable domain (other parts from reference TRBV9 and TRBJ2-1): DSGVTQTPKHLITATGQRVTLRCSPRSGDLSVYWYQQSLDQGLQFLIQYYNGEERAKGNILERFSAQQFPDLHSELNLSSLELGDSALYFCATRKNETGGKFFGPGTRLTVL.

The chain links TRBV25-1 to TRBJ2-3, with TRBD2 matching 10 bases. Germline lookup yields CDR1 MGHDK and CDR2 SYGVNS. Trimming cost V 0 bases and J 7 bases; bases outside gene matches: 7. This CDR3 has 16 residues. The CDR3 DNA follows: TGTGCCAGCAGTGAATACGGTAGCGGGAGGAGGAATACGCAGTATTTT. This codes for CASSEYGSGRRNTQYF.